These T cell receptor beta chains were read from a single sample in a study of T cell responses to AZD1222 COVID-19 vaccine. Data came from immunoSEQ multiplex PCR; TCRdb stores just in-frame clones and leaves some out. The sample has about 130,000 clones; around 90% are singletons. Material: peripheral blood, obtained on day 0 of AZD1222 vaccination. Receptors were obtained from an adult in good health. CDR3s leave out the opening cysteine and the closing phenylalanine or tryptophan. Rows give clone size only sometimes, using once, few, many, or a class for an expanded clone.

V	size	CDR3
TRBV18	NA	ASSPQGQYGTSPLH
TRBV19	few	ATSAGGYYNEQF
TRBV3-1/TRBV3-2	NA	ASRPRRVGPYGYT
TRBV27	once	ASRGHSYGYT
TRBV5-4	NA	ASSSGTGATGELF
TRBV18	NA	ASSPRGTETSPLH
TRBV7-9	NA	ASSPRTGGLHEQY
TRBV6-5	NA	ASSYSTGFYEQY
TRBV5-4	NA	ASSSRTEGSLDQY
TRBV27	NA	ASSSAPMTAGDTQY
TRBV19	NA	ASSILGGARQPQH
TRBV27	NA	ASSPDANYGYT
TRBV9	NA	ASSANRGRRKH
TRBV6-4	NA	ASSEGLAGDIDTQY
TRBV2	NA	ASSRDFSGNTIY
TRBV6-5	NA	ASRGDLMGTEAF
TRBV10-3	once	AIRPGTSADTQY
TRBV24-1	NA	ATSGQGALQPQH
TRBV7-9	few	ASQGQAGTGELF
TRBV11-3	NA	ASSLDYRGGNTEAF
TRBV7-8	NA	ASSLQNTEAF
TRBV30	few	AWRAEGTYNEQF
TRBV6-6	NA	ASSRTAISGNTIY
TRBV5-1	few	ASSPGLAPLSEQY
TRBV4-1	NA	ASSVTGGNQPQH